This T cell receptor (beta chain) was found in a study of somatic mutations in cytotoxic T cells in rheumatoid arthritis. Germline values: CDR1 SGDLS, CDR2 YYNGEE. This CDR3 comprises 18 residues. J lost 7 bases, V lost 2 bases, and 15 bases had no gene match. The data were produced by immunoSEQ multiplex PCR, yet TCRdb's version contains in-frame clones alone and is incomplete. Among around 12,000 clones listed, approximately 80% were seen once. This receptor was obtained from a man between 45 and 60 years old in good health. What was sequenced was CD8+ T cells sorted from blood. This rearrangement joins TRBV9 to TRBJ1-1; TRBD1 matches 12 bases. The CDR3 nucleotides read TGTGCCAGCAGCGTGACCGGGACAGGGGGCCCCGGGAAGGGTGAAGCTTTCTTT. Protein: CASSVTGTGGPGKGEAFF.